Below are 22 T cell receptor beta chains sequenced from a single sample in a study of T cells in localized non-small cell lung cancer. Here immunoSEQ multiplex PCR was the method, and the copy in TCRdb shows in-frame clones only, minus some. Here the sample spans about 76,000 clones, approximately 88% being singletons. The sample was peripheral blood, taken before any cancer treatment. The receptor source for this set is a female donor at least 60 years old with stage I lung adenocarcinoma.

The CDR3 reads CASSQGASLAGGETQYF. CDR3 DNA sequence: TGCGCCAGCAGCCAAGGGGCCTCACTAGCGGGAGGAGAGACCCAGTACTTC. The rearrangement uses TRBV4-3 and TRBJ2-5; TRBD2 matches 12 bases. This CDR3 has 17 amino acids. With 1 base clipped from V and 4 bases from J, the junction kept 7 bases outside the gene matches. The V gene's germline CDR1 is LGHNA and CDR2 YSLEER.

The V call is TRBV10-3, the J call TRBJ2-1, with 10 bases fitting TRBD2. CDR3 size: 17 residues. The J segment lost 7 bases and the V segment lost 0 bases, leaving 9 bases of the junction unmatched. CDR1 and CDR2 from the germline V gene are ENHRY and SYGVKD. This CDR3 reads CAISESALAGALNEQFF. CDR3 coding DNA: TGTGCCATCAGTGAGTCGGCGCTAGCGGGAGCTTTAAATGAGCAGTTCTTC.

J is TRBJ1-4 and V is TRBV28, with 9 bases fitting TRBD1. The CDR3 runs 15 residues. The germline V gene encodes CDR1 MDHEN and CDR2 SYDVKM. V shed 6 bases and J 7 bases; nucleotides not matched to a gene: 9. The CDR3 DNA follows: TGTGCCAGCAGCTCTCCGACAGGGGGAGCTGAAAAACTGTTTTTT. Protein product: CASSSPTGGAEKLFF.

V usage is TRBV21-1 and J usage is TRBJ1-4. TRBV21-1 is given as a pseudogene. This CDR3 is 11 amino acids long. CDR3: CASLNGKKLFF. For the CDR3, the DNA is TGTGCCAGCCTAAACGGGAAAAAACTGTTTTTT.

The chain combines TRBV2 with TRBJ2-7, with D perhaps matching TRBD1 (5 bases). The CDR3 is 13 residues long. Trimming cost V 4 bases and J 5 bases, with 12 bases left between them. Germline V lookup: CDR1 SNHLY, CDR2 FYNNEI. As DNA, the CDR3 is TGTGCCAGCAGTGGGCAGCCAGGGAACGAGCAGTACTTC. Encoded protein: CASSGQPGNEQYF.

This chain connects TRBV5-6 to TRBJ2-5; D may be TRBD2 (5 bases). CDR1 SGHDT and CDR2 YYEEEE come from the germline V gene. V shed 0 bases and J shed 5 bases, with 17 bases lying between them. The CDR3 length is 16 residues. The CDR3 sequence is CASSLVRSSLGETQYF. The CDR3 DNA sequence: TGTGCCAGCAGCTTGGTGAGGTCTAGCCTGGGGGAGACCCAGTACTTC.

The chain links TRBV10-3 to TRBJ2-7, with TRBD2 matching over 9 bases. Looked up from germline, CDR1 is ENHRY and CDR2 is SYGVKD. The CDR3 has 16 residues. V gave up 6 bases and J gave up 4 bases; unmatched junction bases: 13. The CDR3, as DNA: TGTGCCATCAGAGCCTCCTACGGGCGGGAGGGTTACGAGCAGTACTTC. Translating gives CAIRASYGREGYEQYF.

This chain uses TRBV5-1 with TRBJ1-1; possible D gene TRBD1, 6 bases. Trimming stripped 0 bases from V and 0 bases from J, with 9 bases between. Germline CDR1 is SGHRS and CDR2 is YFSETQ. This CDR3 has 15 residues. The CDR3 DNA follows: TGCGCCAGCAGCTTGGTTACAGGGATGAACACTGAAGCTTTCTTT. Translation: CASSLVTGMNTEAFF. Filled out from reference TRBV5-1 and TRBJ1-1, the complete variable domain reads KAGVTQTPRYLIKTRGQQVTLSCSPISGHRSVSWYQQTPGQGLQFLFEYFSETQRNKGNFPGRFSGRQFSNSRSEMNVSTLELGDSALYLCASSLVTGMNTEAFFGQGTRLTVV.

This clone came up a few times. This rearrangement joins TRBV9 to TRBJ2-3; D is uncertain. This CDR3 has 13 amino acids. The germline V gene has CDR1 SGDLS and CDR2 YYNGEE. The V end was cut by 0 bases, the J end by 2 bases, with 4 bases between. The DNA of the CDR3 is TGTGCCAGCAGCGTAGCTCTCACAGATACGCAGTATTTT. This gives the protein CASSVALTDTQYF. Using reference TRBV9 and TRBJ2-3 for the parts outside the CDR3, the full variable domain is DSGVTQTPKHLITATGQRVTLRCSPRSGDLSVYWYQQSLDQGLQFLIQYYNGEERAKGNILERFSAQQFPDLHSELNLSSLELGDSALYFCASSVALTDTQYFGPGTRLTVL.

This chain connects TRBV7-9 to TRBJ2-1; 13 bases are shared with TRBD2. After removal of 4 bases from V and 7 bases from J, the junction contained 7 bases not matched to a gene. The length of the CDR3 is 16 residues. The germline gives CDR1 SEHNR, CDR2 FQNEAQ (reference sequence). The CDR3 region is CASSSGLAGVWNEQFF. The CDR3 coding sequence is TGTGCCAGCAGCTCAGGACTAGCGGGAGTGTGGAATGAGCAGTTCTTC.

This clone came up once. The chain uses TRBV28 and TRBJ2-7; TRBD2 matches at 8 bases. Per the germline V gene, CDR1 is MDHEN and CDR2 is SYDVKM. There are 15 residues in the CDR3. With V trimmed by 6 bases and J by 1 base, 8 bases remained unmatched. CDR3 residues: CASRLGGAQSYEQYF. For the CDR3, the DNA is TGTGCCAGCAGACTCGGGGGGGCCCAATCCTACGAGCAGTACTTC.

This clone counts as medium-sized. V gene TRBV29-1 combines with J gene TRBJ1-3, with a tentative D call TRBD1 (5 bases). CDR1 and CDR2 from the germline V gene are SQVTM and ANQGSEA. V shed 3 bases and J shed 2 bases, with 11 bases lying between them. This CDR3 region has 14 residues. In DNA form, the CDR3 reads TGCAGCGTTGATACTACAGGTACTGGAAACACCATATATTTT. Protein sequence: CSVDTTGTGNTIYF.

This chain links TRBV6-5 with TRBJ1-1; D is uncertain. The CDR3 is made up of 14 amino acids. V lost 4 bases, J lost 1 base, and 10 bases lay in between. Germline V lookup: CDR1 MNHEY, CDR2 SVGAGI. The CDR3 protein is CASSSPTRNTEAFF. The CDR3 DNA reads as TGTGCCAGCAGTTCCCCGACAAGGAACACTGAAGCTTTCTTT.

The chain carries TRBV7-6 and TRBJ2-7; 14 bases agree with TRBD2. Germline V gives CDR1 SGHVS, CDR2 FNYEAQ. V gave up 5 bases and J gave up 6 bases; unmatched junction bases: 9. The CDR3 is made up of 16 amino acids. The CDR3 coding sequence is TGTGCCAGCAGCCACGGACTAGCGGGGGGCTTGGCCGAGCAGTACTTC. Amino acids: CASSHGLAGGLAEQYF.

The V call is TRBV15, the J call TRBJ1-2; D gene uncertain. Germline lookup yields CDR1 LNHNV and CDR2 YYDKDF (reference sequence). This CDR3 is built from 14 residues. V was pared by 0 bases and J by 8 bases, with 13 bases between. The CDR3, as DNA: TGTGCCACCAGCAGAGAGATGGGGTTTCCAGGCTACACCTTC. It is translated as CATSREMGFPGYTF.

V and J are TRBV27 and TRBJ2-1; tentatively, D is TRBD1 or TRBD2 (5 bases each). Deletions cut 6 bases from V and 5 bases from J, with 14 bases between. The CDR3 totals 14 residues. Germline V lookup: CDR1 MNHEY, CDR2 SMNVEV (reference sequence). For the CDR3, the DNA is TGTGCCAGCAGGATGGGACGGCAAAACAATGAGCAGTTCTTC. Translated: CASRMGRQNNEQFF.

Regarding this clone: At one boundary the junction diverges from the germline segment, which might be a read error. This chain uses TRBV4-3 with TRBJ2-3, with TRBD1 matching over 10 bases. This CDR3 region has 15 residues. Per germline, CDR1 LGHNA and CDR2 YSLEER. The CDR3: CAGSLGWTGGDTQYF. CDR3 sequence (DNA): TGCGCCGGCAGCCTGGGGTGGACAGGGGGGGATACGCAGTATTTT.

The chain has TRBV6-1 and TRBJ2-7; 8 bases are a match to TRBD2. V lost 4 bases to trimming and J lost 0 bases; unmatched junction nucleotides: 2. Germline values: CDR1 MNHNS, CDR2 SASEGT. The length of the CDR3 is 14 residues. The CDR3 sequence: CASSVSGDSYEQYF. CDR3 DNA sequence: TGTGCCAGCAGTGTTAGCGGGGACTCCTACGAGCAGTACTTC.

This clone is a singleton in its sample. The chain links TRBV4-2 to TRBJ1-2; 9 bases are a match to TRBD1. CDR3 length equals 14 residues. The V segment lost 5 bases and the J segment 7 bases; nucleotides outside the gene matches: 8. Germline V gene data show CDR1 as LGHNA and CDR2 as YNFKEQ. The CDR3 DNA reads as TGTGCCAGCAGCAACCCGGGACAGGGTCCTGGCTACACCTTC. Its protein is CASSNPGQGPGYTF.

The V and J genes are TRBV2 and TRBJ1-2; D is undetermined. The CDR3 is made up of 12 amino acids. Germline V CDR1 and CDR2: SNHLY, FYNNEI. The V end lost 3 bases, the J end lost 5 bases, and 7 bases lay between the germline ends. Written as DNA, the CDR3 is TGTGCCAGCAGTGATCCCGGGTATGGCTACACCTTC. Its translation: CASSDPGYGYTF.

The chain has TRBV5-1 and TRBJ2-7; unclear D gene. Germline V CDR1 and CDR2: SGHRS, YFSETQ. V lost 0 bases, J lost 5 bases, and 12 bases lay in between. The CDR3 runs 14 residues. This CDR3 is CASSLGAYVDEQYF. In DNA form, the CDR3 reads TGCGCCAGCAGCTTGGGTGCTTATGTCGACGAGCAGTACTTC.

The chain has TRBV5-1 and TRBJ2-1, with 7 bases fitting TRBD1. The CDR3 spans 16 residues. The V gene's germline CDR1 is SGHRS and CDR2 YFSETQ. J was trimmed by 0 bases and V by 4 bases; bases with no gene match: 7. The CDR3 sequence is CASSVETGSSYNEQFF. The CDR3 DNA follows: TGCGCCAGCAGCGTGGAGACAGGGAGCTCCTACAATGAGCAGTTCTTC. Full variable domain (rest looked up from reference TRBV5-1 and TRBJ2-1): KAGVTQTPRYLIKTRGQQVTLSCSPISGHRSVSWYQQTPGQGLQFLFEYFSETQRNKGNFPGRFSGRQFSNSRSEMNVSTLELGDSALYLCASSVETGSSYNEQFFGPGTRLTVL.